A selection of T cell receptor beta chains follows, all from one sample in a study of cytomegalovirus exposure and HLA in healthy donors. Using immunoSEQ multiplex PCR, the repertoire was profiled, and TCRdb retains in-frame clones only, with some absent. The sample includes 150,000 to 160,000 clones, approximately 86% seen only once; the top ten take under 25%. Sequencing was done on a sample of PBMCs. These receptors were collected from a man between 18 and 35 years old in good health and CMV-seropositive. The CDR3 runs from the conserved cysteine through the conserved F or W. A D gene is named only where the DNA matches it firmly. The size of a clone is reported for some rows only, either as once, few or many, or as a class for expanded clones.

V gene,D gene,clone size,J gene,CDR3 protein,CDR3 DNA
TRBV19,-,-,TRBJ1-1,CASSIDPTGISGTF,TGTGCCAGTAGTATAGACCCGACAGGAATCAGCGGGACCTTT
TRBV28,-,-,TRBJ2-3,CASRIQTDTQYF,TGTGCCAGCAGAATCCAAACAGATACGCAGTATTTT
TRBV29-1,-,-,TRBJ2-3,CSVAKALGTDTQYF,TGCAGCGTTGCGAAGGCTCTAGGCACAGATACGCAGTATTTT
TRBV18,TRBD1,-,TRBJ1-5,CASSQQGSNQPQHF,TGTGCCAGCTCCCAACAGGGGTCTAATCAGCCCCAGCATTTT
TRBV6-5,TRBD2,-,TRBJ2-7,CASSYSGGNYEQYF,TGTGCCAGCAGTTACTCGGGAGGGAACTACGAGCAGTACTTC
TRBV5-3,TRBD1,-,TRBJ1-2,CARSYLKWRQGRYYGYTF,TGTGCCAGAAGCTACTTGAAGTGGCGACAGGGACGCTACTATGGCTACACCTTC
TRBV1,-,-,TRBJ2-4,CTSSSRLGRVPKNIQYF,TGCACCAGCAGCTCCCGACTAGGTCGCGTGCCCAAAAACATTCAGTACTTC
TRBV6-5,-,few,TRBJ1-2,CASSPGQWGYTF,TGTGCCAGCAGCCCCGGACAGTGGGGCTACACCTTC
TRBV7-3,TRBD1,-,TRBJ2-2,CASSLKAGQGYSGTGELFF,TGTGCCAGCAGCTTAAAGGCGGGACAGGGATACTCGGGCACCGGGGAGCTGTTTTTT
TRBV6-1,-,-,TRBJ1-5,CASSEVGSQPQHF,TGTGCCAGCAGTGAAGTGGGGAGCCAGCCCCAGCATTTT
TRBV10-3,TRBD1,-,TRBJ1-4,CAISEGQGEKLFF,TGTGCCATCAGTGAGGGACAGGGCGAAAAACTGTTTTTT
TRBV20-1,-,-,TRBJ1-1,CSAHRVSEAFF,TGCAGTGCTCACAGGGTCTCTGAAGCTTTCTTT
TRBV19,-,-,TRBJ1-3,CASSMDSPSGNTIYF,TGTGCCAGTAGTATGGACAGTCCATCTGGAAACACCATATATTTT
TRBV19,TRBD2,-,TRBJ2-3,CASRPGRERDTQYF,TGTGCCAGTAGGCCCGGGCGGGAGAGGGATACGCAGTATTTT
TRBV7-2,-,-,TRBJ2-7,CASTRGQNPSYEQYF,TGTGCCAGTACGCGTGGACAGAACCCCTCCTACGAGCAGTACTTC
TRBV5-1,TRBD2,once,TRBJ2-1,CASSLAGYSGTSSYNEQFF,TGCGCCAGCAGCTTGGCTGGATATAGCGGGACGAGCTCCTACAATGAGCAGTTCTTC
TRBV29-1,-,-,TRBJ2-7,CSVEDQRAQYF,TGCAGCGTTGAAGATCAGCGGGCACAGTACTTC
TRBV4-3,TRBD1,-,TRBJ2-7,CASSPDRTGMYEQYF,TGCGCCAGCAGCCCAGACAGGACAGGGATGTACGAGCAGTACTTC
TRBV9,TRBD2,-,TRBJ2-1,CASSVDWAGARNEQFF,TGTGCCAGCAGCGTAGATTGGGCGGGAGCACGGAATGAGCAGTTCTTC
TRBV4-1,-,-,TRBJ2-1,CASSPQRGRDYEQFF,TGCGCCAGCAGCCCTCAACGAGGCAGGGACTATGAGCAGTTCTTC
TRBV9,-,-,TRBJ1-5,CASSVDGGGQPQHF,TGTGCCAGCAGCGTAGATGGGGGAGGTCAGCCCCAGCATTTT
TRBV6-5,TRBD1,-,TRBJ1-5,CASSGTAGAQHF,TGTGCCAGCAGTGGGACAGCCGGAGCCCAGCATTTT
TRBV5-1,-,-,TRBJ2-5,CASSNGGHRYQETQYF,TGCGCCAGCAGTAACGGGGGGCACAGGTACCAAGAGACCCAGTACTTC
TRBV12-5,-,-,TRBJ2-2,CASGAGQQGTGELFF,TGTGCTAGTGGTGCCGGACAGCAGGGGACCGGGGAGCTGTTTTTT
TRBV7-9,TRBD1,-,TRBJ2-1,CASSFRAGGGSYNEQFF,TGTGCCAGCAGCTTTCGGGCAGGGGGCGGCTCCTACAATGAGCAGTTCTTC
TRBV7-2,-,-,TRBJ2-7,CASSPGLPYEQYF,TGTGCCAGCAGCCCGGGACTGCCCTACGAGCAGTACTTC
TRBV6-6,-,-,TRBJ1-2,CASVGQVFGYTF,TGTGCCAGCGTCGGCCAGGTCTTTGGCTACACCTTC
TRBV30,TRBD1,-,TRBJ2-7,CAWGQDYEQYF,TGTGCCTGGGGACAGGACTACGAGCAGTACTTC
TRBV30,-,-,TRBJ1-5,CAWSPGQPSNQPQHF,TGTGCCTGGAGTCCCGGACAACCTAGCAATCAGCCCCAGCATTTT
TRBV9,-,-,TRBJ2-3,CASSVAPSSTDTQYF,TGTGCCAGCAGCGTAGCGCCTAGTAGCACAGATACGCAGTATTTT
TRBV11-2,TRBD2,-,TRBJ2-5,CASSLDWGGGETQYF,TGTGCCAGCAGCTTAGATTGGGGGGGAGGAGAGACCCAGTACTTC
TRBV6-7,-,-,TRBJ1-5,CASYRTVGQPQHF,TGTGCCAGTTATAGGACAGTGGGTCAGCCCCAGCATTTT
TRBV7-2,-,-,TRBJ1-2,CASSFRTGPNYGYTF,TGTGCCAGCAGCTTTCGTACAGGGCCTAACTATGGCTACACCTTC
TRBV6-1,TRBD1,-,TRBJ1-4,CASSEDRVNEKLFF,TGTGCCAGTTCAGAGGACAGGGTTAATGAAAAACTGTTTTTT
TRBV7-9,-,-,TRBJ1-2,CASSATALKDGYTF,TGTGCCAGCAGCGCCACAGCCCTCAAGGATGGCTACACCTTC
TRBV7-3,TRBD2,few,TRBJ2-3,CASSLTSSGGARTDTQYF,TGTGCCAGCAGCTTAACGTCTAGCGGGGGGGCCAGAACAGATACGCAGTATTTT
TRBV6-4,TRBD1,once,TRBJ2-2,CASRGQGQGVAGELFF,TGTGCCAGCAGAGGACAAGGACAGGGTGTCGCCGGGGAGCTGTTTTTT
TRBV5-1,TRBD1,-,TRBJ2-4,CASSLKQGKENIQYF,TGCGCCAGCAGCTTAAAACAGGGGAAAGAAAACATTCAGTACTTC
TRBV30,TRBD1,-,TRBJ2-7,CAWSRGQYEQYF,TGTGCCTGGAGTAGGGGACAGTACGAGCAGTACTTC
TRBV19,-,-,TRBJ2-7,CASSTGQFSYEQYF,TGTGCCAGTAGTACGGGACAATTCTCCTACGAGCAGTACTTC
TRBV21-1,-,-,TRBJ2-3,CASSKLEGPGTDTQYF,TGTGCCAGCAGCAAATTGGAGGGGCCCGGCACAGATACGCAGTATTTT
TRBV7-9,TRBD2,-,TRBJ2-7,CASSHGTSGRKEQYF,TGTGCCAGCAGCCATGGGACTAGCGGGAGGAAGGAGCAGTACTTC
TRBV28,TRBD1,-,TRBJ2-5,CASSFSAGTGRTKTQYF,TGTGCCAGCAGTTTTAGTGCAGGGACAGGGAGGACGAAGACCCAGTACTTC
TRBV9,TRBD1,-,TRBJ2-2,CASSGPGTANTGELFF,TGTGCCAGCAGCGGCCCCGGGACAGCCAACACCGGGGAGCTGTTTTTT
TRBV7-2,TRBD2,-,TRBJ2-3,CASSSDGGGTQYF,TGTGCCAGCAGCTCAGACGGGGGGGGTACGCAGTATTTT
TRBV7-6,-,few,TRBJ1-4,CASSRRTNEKLFF,TGTGCCAGCAGTCGGAGGACTAATGAAAAACTGTTTTTT
TRBV29-1,TRBD1,-,TRBJ2-5,CSVVRDRPPETQYF,TGCAGCGTTGTTCGGGACAGGCCCCCAGAGACCCAGTACTTC
TRBV10-1,-,-,TRBJ1-2,CASSESRGGGYTF,TGCGCCAGCAGTGAGTCACGGGGGGGTGGCTACACCTTC
TRBV7-9,-,-,TRBJ1-4,CASRTQGGGEKLFF,TGTGCCAGCAGGACACAGGGAGGGGGAGAAAAACTGTTTTTT
TRBV27,-,-,TRBJ2-2,CASRPAGGSLTGELFF,TGTGCCAGCAGGCCAGCAGGGGGGTCGCTCACCGGGGAGCTGTTTTTT
TRBV7-8,-,-,TRBJ2-3,CASSTTTGSNTQYF,TGTGCCAGCAGTACCACAACAGGGTCAAATACGCAGTATTTT
TRBV18,TRBD1,-,TRBJ1-2,CASSHGQGNYGYTF,TGTGCCAGCTCCCACGGACAGGGGAACTATGGCTACACCTTC
TRBV13,TRBD2,-,TRBJ2-7,CASSLGPAGAYEQYF,TGTGCCAGCAGCTTAGGCCCCGCGGGGGCCTACGAGCAGTACTTC
TRBV7-8,TRBD2,-,TRBJ2-7,CASSSEPGTSGGANEQYF,TGTGCCAGCAGCTCCGAGCCGGGGACTAGCGGGGGGGCCAACGAGCAGTACTTC
TRBV12-5,-,-,TRBJ1-3,CASANTGLGGNTIYF,TGTGCTAGTGCCAATACAGGGTTGGGCGGAAACACCATATATTTT